This TCR beta chain was captured in a study of blood T cell repertoires in COVID-19. At the level of the study: Nucleic acid was either cDNA or gDNA, and it came from T cells, B-cell-depleted T cells, or PBMCs.

Repertoires were generated with immunoSEQ multiplex PCR, while TCRdb's copy carries only in-frame clones and drops some. This sample has approximately 330,000 clones, with approximately 88% found just once. Sequencing was done on a sample of peripheral blood. This clonotype originated in a man aged 30 to 39 with COVID-19, enrolled during active disease.

Written as DNA, the CDR3 is TGTGCCACCAGTGATTTGGCCACTGAAGAGACCCAGTACTTC. Translated: CATSDLATEETQYF. The chain links TRBV24-1 to TRBJ2-5; D not certain. V was trimmed by 0 bases and J by 3 bases, leaving 7 bases between them. CDR1 is KGHDR, CDR2 SFDVKD, per germline. CDR3 size: 14 residues.